The clone carrying this T cell receptor (beta chain) came up a few times. This CDR3 region has 15 residues. After removal of 4 bases from V and 7 bases from J, the junction contained 5 bases not matched to a gene. CDR1 is LGHNA and CDR2 is YNFKEQ in the germline V gene. The entry originates in a study of blood T cell repertoires in COVID-19. Turning to the study itself: The study drew acute and convalescent COVID-19 samples from the United States, Italy and Spain. T cells, B-cell-depleted T cells, or PBMCs provided the cDNA or gDNA that served as material.

Per the authors' pipeline: Amplification with reference gene primers provided the estimates of nucleated cell counts. Sequencing was performed with immunoSEQ multiplex PCR; in TCRdb, only in-frame clones are kept and a portion is missing. V and J calls and clone size are those listed in that table; D and trimming were worked out from the DNA. The table lists 84,000 or so clones, under 85% of them singletons, with around 27% in the top ten. The receptor's source is an elderly woman with acute or convalescent COVID-19. The chain recombines TRBV4-2 with TRBJ1-6, with 9 nucleotides matching TRBD1. The sample consisted of peripheral blood. CDR3 residues: CASSRTGVNNSPLHF. In nucleotides, the CDR3 is TGTGCCAGCAGCCGGACAGGGGTGAACAATTCACCCCTCCACTTT.